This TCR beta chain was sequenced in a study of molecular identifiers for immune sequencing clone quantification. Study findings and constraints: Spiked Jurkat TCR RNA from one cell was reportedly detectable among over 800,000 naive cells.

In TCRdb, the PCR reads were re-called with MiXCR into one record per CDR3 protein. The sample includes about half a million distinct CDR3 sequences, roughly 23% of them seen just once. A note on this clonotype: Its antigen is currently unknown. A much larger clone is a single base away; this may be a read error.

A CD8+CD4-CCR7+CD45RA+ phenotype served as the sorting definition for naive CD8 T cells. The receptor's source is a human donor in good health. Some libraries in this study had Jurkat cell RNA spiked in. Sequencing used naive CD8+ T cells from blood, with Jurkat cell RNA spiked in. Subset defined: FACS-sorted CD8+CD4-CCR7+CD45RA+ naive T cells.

CDR3 sequence (DNA): TGTGCCAGCAGTTCAGAGGGTCCCGTTGGGGGTACGCAGTATTTT. Amino acid sequence: CASSSEGPVGGTQYF. The chain joins TRBV12-3 or TRBV12-4 to TRBJ2-3; D could derive from TRBD1 or TRBD2 (5 bases each). The CDR3 contains 15 residues. Between the trimmed V and J ends, which lost 4 bases and 8 bases, there was a span of 19 bases.